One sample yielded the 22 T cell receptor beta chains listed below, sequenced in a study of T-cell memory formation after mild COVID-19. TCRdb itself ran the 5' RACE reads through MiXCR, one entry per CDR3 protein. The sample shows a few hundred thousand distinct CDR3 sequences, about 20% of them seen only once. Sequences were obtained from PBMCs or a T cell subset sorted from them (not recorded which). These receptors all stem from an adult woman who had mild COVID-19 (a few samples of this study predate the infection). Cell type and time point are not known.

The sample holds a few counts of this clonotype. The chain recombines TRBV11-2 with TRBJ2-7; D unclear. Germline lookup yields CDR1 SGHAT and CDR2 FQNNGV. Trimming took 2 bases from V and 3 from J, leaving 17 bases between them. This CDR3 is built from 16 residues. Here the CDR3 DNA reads TGTGCCAGCAGCTTAAATTCTGATGGGGTAGGCTACGAGCAGTACTTC. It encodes CASSLNSDGVGYEQYF.

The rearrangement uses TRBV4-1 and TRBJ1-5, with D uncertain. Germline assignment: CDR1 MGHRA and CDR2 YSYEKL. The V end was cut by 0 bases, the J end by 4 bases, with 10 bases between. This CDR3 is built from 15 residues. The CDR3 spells CASSQDSGRNQPQHF. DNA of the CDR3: TGCGCCAGCAGCCAAGATTCTGGCAGAAATCAGCCCCAGCATTTT.

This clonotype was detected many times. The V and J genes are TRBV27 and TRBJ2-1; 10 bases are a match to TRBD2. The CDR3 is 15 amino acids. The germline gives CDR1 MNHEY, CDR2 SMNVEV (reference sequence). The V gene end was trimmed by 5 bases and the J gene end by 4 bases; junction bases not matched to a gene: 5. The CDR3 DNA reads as TGTGCCAGCAGTCCAGCTAGCGGGGGATACAATGAGCAGTTCTTC. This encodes CASSPASGGYNEQFF.

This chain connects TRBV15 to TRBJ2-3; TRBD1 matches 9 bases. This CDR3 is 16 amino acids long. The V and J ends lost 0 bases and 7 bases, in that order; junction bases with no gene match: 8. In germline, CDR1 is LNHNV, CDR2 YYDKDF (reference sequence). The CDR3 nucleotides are TGTGCCACCAGCAGAGATCTTCGGGACAGGGCGAATACGCAGTATTTT. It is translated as CATSRDLRDRANTQYF. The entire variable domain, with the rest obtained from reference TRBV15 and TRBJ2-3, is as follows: DAMVIQNPRYQVTQFGKPVTLSCSQTLNHNVMYWYQQKSSQAPKLLFHYYDKDFNNEADTPDNFQSRRPNTSFCFLDIRSPGLGDTAMYLCATSRDLRDRANTQYFGPGTRLTVL.

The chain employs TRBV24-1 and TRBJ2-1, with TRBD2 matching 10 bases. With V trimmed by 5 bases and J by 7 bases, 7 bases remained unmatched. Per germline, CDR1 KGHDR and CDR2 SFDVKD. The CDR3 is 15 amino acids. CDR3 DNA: TGTGCCACCAGTGTTCTAAGCGGGAGGGGGAATGAGCAGTTCTTC. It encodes CATSVLSGRGNEQFF.

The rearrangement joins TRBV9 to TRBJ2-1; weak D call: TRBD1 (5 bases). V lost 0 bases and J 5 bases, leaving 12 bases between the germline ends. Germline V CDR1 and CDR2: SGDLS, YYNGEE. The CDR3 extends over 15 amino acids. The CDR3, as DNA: TGTGCCAGCAGCGTAGTCGGCAGGGCGAACAATGAGCAGTTCTTC. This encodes CASSVVGRANNEQFF.

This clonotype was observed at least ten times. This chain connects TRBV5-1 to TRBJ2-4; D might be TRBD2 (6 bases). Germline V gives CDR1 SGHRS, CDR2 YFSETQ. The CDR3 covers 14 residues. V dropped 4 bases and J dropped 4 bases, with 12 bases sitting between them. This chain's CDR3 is CASSPDGGKNIQYF. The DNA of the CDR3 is TGCGCCAGCAGCCCCGACGGGGGAAAAAACATTCAGTACTTC. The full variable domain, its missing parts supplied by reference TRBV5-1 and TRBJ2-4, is KAGVTQTPRYLIKTRGQQVTLSCSPISGHRSVSWYQQTPGQGLQFLFEYFSETQRNKGNFPGRFSGRQFSNSRSEMNVSTLELGDSALYLCASSPDGGKNIQYFGAGTRLSVL.

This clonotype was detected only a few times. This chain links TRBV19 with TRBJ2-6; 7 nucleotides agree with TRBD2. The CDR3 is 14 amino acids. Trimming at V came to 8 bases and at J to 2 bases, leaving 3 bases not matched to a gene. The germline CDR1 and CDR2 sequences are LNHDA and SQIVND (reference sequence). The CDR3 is CASWEGTGANVLTF. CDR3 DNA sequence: TGTGCCAGTTGGGAGGGCACTGGGGCCAACGTCCTGACTTTC. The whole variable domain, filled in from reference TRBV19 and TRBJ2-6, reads DGGITQSPKYLFRKEGQNVTLSCEQNLNHDAMYWYRQDPGQGLRLIYYSQIVNDFQKGDIAEGYSVSREKKESFPLTVTSAQKNPTAFYLCASWEGTGANVLTFGAGSRLTVL.

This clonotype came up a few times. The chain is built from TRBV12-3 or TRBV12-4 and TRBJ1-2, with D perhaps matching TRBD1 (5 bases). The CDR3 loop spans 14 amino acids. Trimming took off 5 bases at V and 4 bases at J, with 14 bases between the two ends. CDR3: CASSHSRGTYGYTF. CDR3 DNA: TGTGCCAGCAGTCATTCGAGGGGAACCTATGGCTACACCTTC.

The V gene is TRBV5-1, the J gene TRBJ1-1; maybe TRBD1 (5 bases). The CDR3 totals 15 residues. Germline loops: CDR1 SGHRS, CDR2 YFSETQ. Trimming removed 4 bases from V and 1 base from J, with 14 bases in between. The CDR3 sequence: CASSPGGVRNTEAFF. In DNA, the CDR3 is TGCGCCAGCAGCCCCGGGGGGGTTCGGAACACTGAAGCTTTCTTT. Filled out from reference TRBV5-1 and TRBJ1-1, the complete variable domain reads KAGVTQTPRYLIKTRGQQVTLSCSPISGHRSVSWYQQTPGQGLQFLFEYFSETQRNKGNFPGRFSGRQFSNSRSEMNVSTLELGDSALYLCASSPGGVRNTEAFFGQGTRLTVV.

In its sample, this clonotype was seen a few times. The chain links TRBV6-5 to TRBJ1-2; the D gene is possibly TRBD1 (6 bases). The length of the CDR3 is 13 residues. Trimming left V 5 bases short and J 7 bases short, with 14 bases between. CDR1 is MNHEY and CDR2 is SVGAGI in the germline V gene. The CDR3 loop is CASSKAGAPGYTF. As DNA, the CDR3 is TGTGCCAGCAGTAAGGCAGGGGCCCCTGGCTACACCTTC.

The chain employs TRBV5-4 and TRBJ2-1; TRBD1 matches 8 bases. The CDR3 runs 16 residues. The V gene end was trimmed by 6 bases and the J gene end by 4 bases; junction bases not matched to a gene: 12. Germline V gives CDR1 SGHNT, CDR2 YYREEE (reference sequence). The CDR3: CASTNSRTGLYNEQFF. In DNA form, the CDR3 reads TGTGCCAGCACCAACTCCCGGACAGGGTTATACAATGAGCAGTTCTTC. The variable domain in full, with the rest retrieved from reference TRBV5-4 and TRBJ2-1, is ETGVTQSPTHLIKTRGQQVTLRCSSQSGHNTVSWYQQALGQGPQFIFQYYREEENGRGNFPPRFSGLQFPNYSSELNVNALELDDSALYLCASTNSRTGLYNEQFFGPGTRLTVL.

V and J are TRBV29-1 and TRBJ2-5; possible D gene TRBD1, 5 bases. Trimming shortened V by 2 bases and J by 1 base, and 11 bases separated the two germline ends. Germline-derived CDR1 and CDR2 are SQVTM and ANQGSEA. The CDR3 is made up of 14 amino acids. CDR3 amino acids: CSVEQGITQETQYF. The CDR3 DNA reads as TGCAGCGTTGAACAGGGAATTACCCAAGAGACCCAGTACTTC.

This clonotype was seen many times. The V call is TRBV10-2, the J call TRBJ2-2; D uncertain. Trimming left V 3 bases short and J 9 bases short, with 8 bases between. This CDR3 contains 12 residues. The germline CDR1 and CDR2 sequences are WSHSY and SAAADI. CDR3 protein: CASSDYGWELFF. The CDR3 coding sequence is TGCGCCAGCAGTGATTATGGTTGGGAGCTGTTTTTT.

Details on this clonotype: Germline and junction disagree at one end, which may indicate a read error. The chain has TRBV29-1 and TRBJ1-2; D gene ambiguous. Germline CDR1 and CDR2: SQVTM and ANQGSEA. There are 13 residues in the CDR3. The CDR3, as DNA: TGCAGCGCGGTATCTCAGAAAAACTATGGATACACCTTC. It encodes CSAVSQKNYGYTF. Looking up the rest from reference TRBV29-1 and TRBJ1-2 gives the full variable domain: SAVISQKPSRDICQRGTSLTIQCQVDSQVTMMFWYRQQPGQSLTLIATANQGSEATYESGFVIDKFPISRPNLTFSTLTVSNMSPEDSSIYLCSAVSQKNYGYTFGSGTRLTVV.

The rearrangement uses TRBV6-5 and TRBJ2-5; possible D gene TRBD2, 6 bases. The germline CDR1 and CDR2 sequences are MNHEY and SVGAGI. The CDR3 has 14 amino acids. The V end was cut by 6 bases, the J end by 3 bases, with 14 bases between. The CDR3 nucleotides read TGTGCCAGCAGGGCCGGGACTTCTAAAGAGACCCAGTACTTC. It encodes CASRAGTSKETQYF.

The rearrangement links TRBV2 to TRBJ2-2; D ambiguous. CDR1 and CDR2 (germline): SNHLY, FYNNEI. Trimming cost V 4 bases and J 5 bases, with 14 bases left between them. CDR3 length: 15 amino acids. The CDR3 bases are TGTGCCAGCAGTGCACCCTACACCGGGACCGGGGAGCTGTTTTTT. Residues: CASSAPYTGTGELFF. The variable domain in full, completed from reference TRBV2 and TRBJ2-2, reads EPEVTQTPSHQVTQMGQEVILRCVPISNHLYFYWYRQILGQKVEFLVSFYNNEISEKSEIFDDQFSVERPDGSNFTLKIRSTKLEDSAMYFCASSAPYTGTGELFFGEGSRLTVL.

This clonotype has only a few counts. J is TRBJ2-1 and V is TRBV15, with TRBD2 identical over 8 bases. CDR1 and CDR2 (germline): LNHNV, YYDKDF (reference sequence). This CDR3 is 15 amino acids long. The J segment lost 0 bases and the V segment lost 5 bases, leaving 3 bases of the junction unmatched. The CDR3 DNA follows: TGTGCCACCAGCTTTAGCGGGAACTCCTACAATGAGCAGTTCTTC. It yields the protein CATSFSGNSYNEQFF.

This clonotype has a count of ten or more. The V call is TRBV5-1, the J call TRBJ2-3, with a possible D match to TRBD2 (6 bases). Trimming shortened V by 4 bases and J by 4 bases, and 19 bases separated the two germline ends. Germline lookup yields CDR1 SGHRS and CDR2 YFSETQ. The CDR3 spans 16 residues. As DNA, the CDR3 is TGCGCCAGCAGCCCCGAAAGCCGGGAGTCACCAGATACGCAGTATTTT. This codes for CASSPESRESPDTQYF. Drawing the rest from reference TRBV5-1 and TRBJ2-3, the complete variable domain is KAGVTQTPRYLIKTRGQQVTLSCSPISGHRSVSWYQQTPGQGLQFLFEYFSETQRNKGNFPGRFSGRQFSNSRSEMNVSTLELGDSALYLCASSPESRESPDTQYFGPGTRLTVL.

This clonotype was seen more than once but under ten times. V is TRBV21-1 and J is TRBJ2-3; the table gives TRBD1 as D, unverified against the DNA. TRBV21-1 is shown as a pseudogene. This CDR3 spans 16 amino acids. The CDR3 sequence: CASSKNRGRLVDTQYF. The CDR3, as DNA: TGTGCCAGCAGCAAAAACAGGGGACGACTTGTAGATACGCAGTATTTT.

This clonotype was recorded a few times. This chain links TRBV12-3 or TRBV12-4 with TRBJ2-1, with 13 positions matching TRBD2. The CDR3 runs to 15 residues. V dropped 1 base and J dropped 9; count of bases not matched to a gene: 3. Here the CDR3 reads CASSLETSGRSEQFF. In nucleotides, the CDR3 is TGTGCCAGCAGTTTAGAGACTAGCGGGAGGTCTGAGCAGTTCTTC.

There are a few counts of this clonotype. Here the CDR3 DNA reads TGTGCCAGCAGCTTAGGAGGCGGGAGGGCAGATACGCAGTATTTT. This sequence encodes CASSLGGGRADTQYF. The genes are TRBV7-9 and TRBJ2-3; 9 bases agree with TRBD2. With 1 base clipped from V and 4 bases from J, the junction kept 3 bases outside the gene matches. Germline CDR1 SEHNR, CDR2 FQNEAQ (reference sequence). The CDR3 has 15 amino acids. The full variable domain, its missing parts supplied by reference TRBV7-9 and TRBJ2-3, is DTGVSQNPRHKITKRGQNVTFRCDPISEHNRLYWYRQTLGQGPEFLTYFQNEAQLEKSRLLSDRFSAERPKGSFSTLEIQRTEQGDSAMYLCASSLGGGRADTQYFGPGTRLTVL.